Listed here is a single T cell receptor beta chain. Its matching antigen is unknown. This CDR3 has 12 residues. Germline CDR1 SNHLY, CDR2 FYNNEI. Trimming pared 6 bases from V and 7 bases from J, leaving 10 bases between. These data belong to a study of blood T cells in healthy people across ages. Researchers collected approximately 9.5 milliliters of peripheral blood from every single donor. PCR was performed a second time for 7 to 11 cycles using a sample-barcoded 5' primer and a J-beta primer mix. The authors tagged each cDNA molecule using a template-switch adaptor with 12 random nucleotides. A minimum of 2.5 million CDR3-containing paired-end reads was obtained for each sample. Using its own MiXCR run on the 5' RACE reads, TCRdb lists one record per CDR3 protein. The sample lists about 640,000 distinct CDR3 sequences; approximately 50% were seen once. The study, taken as a whole, reports: Getting older went along with TCR beta diversity per million T cells dropping roughly linearly.

The chain employs TRBV2 and TRBJ2-1; possible D gene TRBD2, 5 bases. Sequenced sample: blood. The clonotype was recovered from a man in his 60s in good health. CDR3 in amino acids: CASRDLGNEQFF. The CDR3 DNA follows: TGTGCCAGCAGGGACTTAGGGAATGAGCAGTTCTTC.